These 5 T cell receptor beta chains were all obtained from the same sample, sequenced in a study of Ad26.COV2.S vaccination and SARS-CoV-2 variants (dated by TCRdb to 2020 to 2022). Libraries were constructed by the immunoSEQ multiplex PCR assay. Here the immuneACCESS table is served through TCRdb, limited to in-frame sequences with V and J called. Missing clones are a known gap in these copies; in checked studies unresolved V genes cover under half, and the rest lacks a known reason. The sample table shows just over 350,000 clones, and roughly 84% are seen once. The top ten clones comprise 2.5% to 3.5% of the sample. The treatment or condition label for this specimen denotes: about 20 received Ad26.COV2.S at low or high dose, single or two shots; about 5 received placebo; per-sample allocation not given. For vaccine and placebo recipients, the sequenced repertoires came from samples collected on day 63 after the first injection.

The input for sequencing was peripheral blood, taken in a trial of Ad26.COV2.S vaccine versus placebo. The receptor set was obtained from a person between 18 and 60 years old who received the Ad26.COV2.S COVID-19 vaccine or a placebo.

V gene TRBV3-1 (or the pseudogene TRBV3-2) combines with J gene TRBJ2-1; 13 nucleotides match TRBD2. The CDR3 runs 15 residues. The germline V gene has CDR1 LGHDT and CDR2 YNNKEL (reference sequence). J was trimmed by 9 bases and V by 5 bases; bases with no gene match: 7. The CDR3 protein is CASSVRLAGGGEQFF. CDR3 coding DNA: TGTGCCAGCAGCGTAAGACTAGCGGGGGGAGGTGAGCAGTTCTTC.

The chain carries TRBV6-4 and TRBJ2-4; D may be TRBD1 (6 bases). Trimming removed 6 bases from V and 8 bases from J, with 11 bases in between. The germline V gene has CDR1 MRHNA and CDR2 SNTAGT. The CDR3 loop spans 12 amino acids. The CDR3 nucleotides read TGTGCCAGCAGGGGGGCGGGCGACATTCAGTACTTC. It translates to CASRGAGDIQYF.

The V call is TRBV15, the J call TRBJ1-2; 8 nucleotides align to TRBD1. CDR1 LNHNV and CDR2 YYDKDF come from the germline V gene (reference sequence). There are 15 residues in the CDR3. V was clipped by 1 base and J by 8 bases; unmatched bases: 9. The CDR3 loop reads CATSRAETGVGGYTF. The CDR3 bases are TGTGCCACCAGCAGAGCCGAGACAGGGGTGGGCGGCTACACCTTC.

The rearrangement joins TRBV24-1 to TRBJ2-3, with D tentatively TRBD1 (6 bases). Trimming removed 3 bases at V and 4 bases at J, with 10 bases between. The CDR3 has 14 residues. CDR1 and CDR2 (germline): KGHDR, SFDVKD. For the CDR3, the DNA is TGTGCCACCAGTGATACAGGGACCCCAGATACGCAGTATTTT. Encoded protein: CATSDTGTPDTQYF.

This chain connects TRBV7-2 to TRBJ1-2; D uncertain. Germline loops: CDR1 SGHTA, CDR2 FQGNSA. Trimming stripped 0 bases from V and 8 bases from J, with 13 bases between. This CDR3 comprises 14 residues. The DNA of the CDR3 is TGTGCCAGCAGCTTAGCGAGCCCAGGTTCGGGCTACACCTTC. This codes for CASSLASPGSGYTF.